This T cell receptor beta chain comes out of a study of blood T cells in healthy people across ages (dated by TCRdb to the mid-2010s). About the full investigation: In model experiments, template switching captured about one uniquely barcoded TCR beta cDNA molecule for every two T cells. Donors were grouped into four age groups: young (average about 15 years), middle-aged (less than 40), aged (roughly 62) and long-lived (about 90). Using the same blood draw, the study looked at two additional independent replicas of 1 million unique cDNA reads for two donors, one aged 18 to 30 and the other aged 80 or older. Age-related changes in TCR beta repertoire diversity were measured in the study by deep sequencing normalized with unique cDNA molecular identifiers. To avoid experimental bias, donors of different ages were spread randomly across the sequencing lanes.

Overall study results and their limits: As age increased, observed TCR beta diversity per million T cells dropped in a roughly linear way, and a significant reduction was already evident by age 40. Because donor CMV infection status was unknown, age-related changes in expanded clonotypes were potentially confounded. Total diversity estimates from one million sequenced T cells were considered lower bounds and underestimates. The long-lived group showed more naive CD4+ T cells, fewer expanded clones and increased TCR diversity than the aged group, suggesting age selection. There was a strong correlation between observed TCR beta diversity and the percentage of naive T cells measured by flow cytometry. Since profiling was done on bulk unsorted PBMCs, naive and antigen-experienced compartments could not be conclusively compared.

Library creation used 5' RACE. Sequencer: Illumina HiSeq 2500. A second PCR of roughly 7 to 12 cycles was performed with a sample-barcoded 5' primer and a J-beta primer mix. A template-switch 5' adaptor carrying 12 random nucleotides introduced a unique molecular identifier onto each TCR beta cDNA molecule. Each sample yielded at least 3 million CDR3-containing paired-end reads. The Mint cDNA synthesis kit, primed by a TRBC-specific oligonucleotide, was used to synthesize first-strand cDNA from all RNA. After uracil-DNA glycosylase treatment, a first 18-cycle PCR used universal primers M1SS and BC2_uni_R on all cDNA. Per the authors' processing: Normalization of each sample was performed by random selection of 1 million high-quality reads, each carrying a distinct molecular identifier. Reads with shared molecular identifiers were discarded instead of being binned into consensus sequences. CDR3 identification, clonotype clustering and error correction used MiTCR with a Q25 quality threshold and the strictest error-elimination algorithm. A nonparametric unseen species model with Euler transformation was used to estimate a lower bound on total TCR beta diversity. The public reads were reanalyzed by TCRdb: fastp trimming at Q25, MiXCR alignment, in-frame beta chains only. For every CDR3 protein sequence, its rows merge into one entry that carries the most common genes and DNA. It is TCRdb's table, rather than the study itself, that gives the V and J calls and clone size. Within this sample are some 640,000 distinct CDR3 sequences, with around 45% of them counted one time only. About a third of the sample belongs to the ten largest clones.

The 35 to 40 donors, aged about 6 to 95 years, were systemically healthy Caucasian individuals from Russia. Each donor gave 8 to 10 milliliters of peripheral blood, drawn into EDTA-treated Vacutainer tubes. Ficoll-Paque density-gradient centrifugation was used to isolate PBMCs, with at least 7 million obtained per sample. Total RNA, at least 6 micrograms per sample, was extracted from PBMCs with Trizol reagent. Naive CD45RAhigh/CD27high T cell percentages were measured by flow cytometry on a PBMC aliquot from every donor. Details on this clonotype: Its recognized antigen is unknown. One base away there is no much larger clone; base qualities are not given.

This sequence was found in a woman aged 60 to 75 in good health. The sample consisted of blood.

The DNA sequence is TGTGCCAGCAGTTACGGTCTAGCGGGATTAAATGAGCAGTTCTTC. Protein translation: CASSYGLAGLNEQFF. Rearrangement joined TRBV6-2 or TRBV6-3 to TRBJ2-1; TRBD2 agrees with 9 junctional bases. After removal of 2 bases from V and 7 bases from J, the junction retains 6 bases not matched to a gene. Including cysteine and phenylalanine, the CDR3 has 15 amino acids. The sequence is cut down to CDR3 DNA, 45 bases in frame from base 1. The CDR1 and CDR2 encoded by the germline V gene are MNHEY and SVGEGT.